This record covers a single T cell receptor beta chain. Its antigen remains unknown. Unique molecular identifiers were used to barcode this TCRbeta library. TCRdb re-analysed the PCR reads in MiXCR, keeping a single row per CDR3 protein. The repertoire consists of under 850,000 distinct CDR3 sequences, with over 10% occurring once and the leading ten covering 0.75% to 0.85%. This sample was taken from a study of T-cell reconstitution after alpha-beta-depleted transplantation in children. Overall study findings and caveats: From newly produced T cells came most of the T-cell counts and diversity one year after transplant.

The TCR originated in a girl aged 2 to 9 with congenital amegakaryocytic thrombocytopenia, due to receive a stem cell transplant. This specimen consisted of PBMCs, obtained before TCRalphabeta/CD19-depleted stem cell transplant.

The CDR3 DNA follows: TGCAGCGTTTCCGACAGCTCAGCTAACTATGGCTACACCTTC. Translating gives CSVSDSSANYGYTF. The V call is TRBV29-1, the J call TRBJ1-2; weak D call: TRBD1 (5 bases). Trimming took 5 bases from V and 0 from J, leaving 13 bases between them. Germline-derived CDR1 and CDR2 are SQVTM and ANQGSEA. The CDR3 spans 14 residues.